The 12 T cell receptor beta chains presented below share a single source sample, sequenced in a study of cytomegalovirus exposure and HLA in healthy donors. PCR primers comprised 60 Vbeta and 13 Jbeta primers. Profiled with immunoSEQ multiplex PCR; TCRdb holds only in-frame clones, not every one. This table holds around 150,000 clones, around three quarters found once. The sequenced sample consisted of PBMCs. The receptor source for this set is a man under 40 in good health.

The CDR3 loop is CASTDYGGSSGANVLTF. The CDR3 DNA sequence: TGTGCCAGTACCGATTACGGGGGGAGCTCTGGGGCCAACGTCCTGACTTTC. The rearrangement links TRBV19 to TRBJ2-6; 7 nucleotides agree with TRBD2. The CDR3 loop spans 17 amino acids. The germline V gene encodes CDR1 LNHDA and CDR2 SQIVND (reference sequence). V dropped 7 bases and J dropped 0; count of bases not matched to a gene: 9.

The CDR3 reads CATAVSGRGDTQYF. DNA for the CDR3: TGTGCCACCGCGGTTAGCGGGAGGGGAGATACGCAGTATTTT. V and J are TRBV19 and TRBJ2-3; TRBD2 matches 11 bases. The CDR3 is 14 residues long. CDR1 is LNHDA, CDR2 SQIVND, per germline (reference sequence). With 10 bases clipped from V and 5 bases from J, the junction kept 8 bases outside the gene matches.

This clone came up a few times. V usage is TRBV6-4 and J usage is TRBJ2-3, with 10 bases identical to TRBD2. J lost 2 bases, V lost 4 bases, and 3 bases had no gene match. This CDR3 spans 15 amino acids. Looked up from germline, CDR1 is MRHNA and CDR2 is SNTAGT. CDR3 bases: TGTGCCAGCAGTGTAGCGGGAGGCTTCACAGATACGCAGTATTTT. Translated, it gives CASSVAGGFTDTQYF.

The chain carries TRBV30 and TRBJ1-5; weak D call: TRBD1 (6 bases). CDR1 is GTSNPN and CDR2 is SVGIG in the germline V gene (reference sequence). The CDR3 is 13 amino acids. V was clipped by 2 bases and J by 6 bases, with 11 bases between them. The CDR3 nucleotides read TGTGCCTGGAGTCTGGCAGGGGTTCAGCCCCAGCATTTT. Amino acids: CAWSLAGVQPQHF.

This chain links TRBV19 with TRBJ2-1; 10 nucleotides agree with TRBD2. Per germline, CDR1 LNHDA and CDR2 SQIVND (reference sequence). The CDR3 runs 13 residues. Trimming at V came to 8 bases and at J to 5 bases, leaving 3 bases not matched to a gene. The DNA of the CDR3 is TGTGCCAGTGCCGGGACTAGCGACAATGAGCAGTTCTTC. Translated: CASAGTSDNEQFF.

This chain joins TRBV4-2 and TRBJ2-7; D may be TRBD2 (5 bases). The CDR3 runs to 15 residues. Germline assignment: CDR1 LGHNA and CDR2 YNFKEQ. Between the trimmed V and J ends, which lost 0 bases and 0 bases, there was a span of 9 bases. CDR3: CASSQDILVSYEQYF. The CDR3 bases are TGTGCCAGCAGCCAAGATATACTAGTCTCCTACGAGCAGTACTTC.

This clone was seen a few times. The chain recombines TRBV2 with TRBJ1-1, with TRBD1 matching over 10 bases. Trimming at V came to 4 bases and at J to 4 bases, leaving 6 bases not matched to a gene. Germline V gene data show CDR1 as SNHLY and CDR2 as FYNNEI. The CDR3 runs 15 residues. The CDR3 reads CASSGPGQGGTEAFF. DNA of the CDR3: TGTGCCAGCAGTGGGCCTGGACAGGGGGGCACTGAAGCTTTCTTT.

Written as DNA, the CDR3 is TGTGCCAGTCGATTCGGGGGTTATAATGAAAAACTGTTTTTT. Amino acids: CASRFGGYNEKLFF. The rearrangement links TRBV25-1 to TRBJ1-4, with D tentatively TRBD1 (5 bases). Germline CDR1 and CDR2: MGHDK and SYGVNS. Trimming removed 9 bases at V and 4 bases at J, with 15 bases between. This CDR3 contains 14 residues.

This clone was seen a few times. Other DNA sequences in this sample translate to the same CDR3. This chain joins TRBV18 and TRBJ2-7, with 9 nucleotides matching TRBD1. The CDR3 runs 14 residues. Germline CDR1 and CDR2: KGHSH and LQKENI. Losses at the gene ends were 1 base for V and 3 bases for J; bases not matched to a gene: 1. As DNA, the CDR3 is TGTGCCAGCTCACCACGACAGGGGGTCTACGAGCAGTACTTC. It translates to CASSPRQGVYEQYF.

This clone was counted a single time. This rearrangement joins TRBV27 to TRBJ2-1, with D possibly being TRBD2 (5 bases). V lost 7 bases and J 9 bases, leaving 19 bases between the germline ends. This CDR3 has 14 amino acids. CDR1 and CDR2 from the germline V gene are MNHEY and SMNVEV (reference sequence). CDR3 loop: CASTSGISGSEQFF. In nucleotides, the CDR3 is TGTGCCAGCACCTCCGGGATAAGCGGAAGTGAGCAGTTCTTC.

The DNA of the CDR3 is TGTGCCAGCAGCTTACGGACGGGAGACTACGAGCAGTACTTC. Its translation: CASSLRTGDYEQYF. The rearrangement joins TRBV5-6 to TRBJ2-7; possible D gene TRBD2, 6 bases. CDR3 length equals 14 residues. Germline V gene lookup returns CDR1 SGHDT and CDR2 YYEEEE. The V end was cut by 2 bases, the J end by 3 bases, with 12 bases between.

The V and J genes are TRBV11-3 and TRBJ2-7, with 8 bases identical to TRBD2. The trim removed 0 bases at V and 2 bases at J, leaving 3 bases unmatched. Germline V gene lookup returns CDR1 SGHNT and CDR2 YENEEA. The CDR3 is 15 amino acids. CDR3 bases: TGTGCCAGCAGCTTAGAGGCGGGAGGTGCCTACGAGCAGTACTTC. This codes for CASSLEAGGAYEQYF. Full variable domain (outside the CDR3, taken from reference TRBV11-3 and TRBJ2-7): EAGVVQSPRYKIIEKKQPVAFWCNPISGHNTLYWYLQNLGQGPELLIRYENEEAVDDSQLPKDRFSAERLKGVDSTLKIQPAELGDSAVYLCASSLEAGGAYEQYFGPGTRLTVT.